The 10 T cell receptor beta chains presented below share a single source sample, sequenced in a study of T cell responses to AZD1222 COVID-19 vaccine. TCRdb keeps only in-frame clones here, not all; method: immunoSEQ multiplex PCR. Of about 120,000 clones listed, 80% to 90% are singletons. Sequenced material: peripheral blood, taken 28 days after the second AZD1222 dose. The receptors here all came from an adult who received the AZD1222 COVID-19 vaccine.

The chain has TRBV5-1 and TRBJ2-7, with TRBD2 matching over 8 bases. CDR3 length: 14 residues. Germline lookup yields CDR1 SGHRS and CDR2 YFSETQ. V lost 5 bases, J lost 2 bases, and 6 bases stayed unmatched. The CDR3 region is CASRALAGTYEQYF. In nucleotides, the CDR3 is TGCGCCAGCAGAGCTTTAGCGGGGACCTACGAGCAGTACTTC. Combining the CDR3 with reference TRBV5-1 and TRBJ2-7 gives the whole variable domain KAGVTQTPRYLIKTRGQQVTLSCSPISGHRSVSWYQQTPGQGLQFLFEYFSETQRNKGNFPGRFSGRQFSNSRSEMNVSTLELGDSALYLCASRALAGTYEQYFGPGTRLTVT.

This clone appeared once. The chain carries TRBV6-2 or TRBV6-3 and TRBJ1-5, with TRBD1 matching over 9 bases. Germline V CDR1 and CDR2: MNHEY, SVGEGT. The junction had 1 base not matched to a gene; V was cut back by 4 bases and J by 6 bases. The CDR3 runs to 13 residues. CDR3 bases: TGTGCCAGCAGTTGGGACAGGGCTCAGCCCCAGCATTTT. Translation: CASSWDRAQPQHF.

This clone showed up just a few times. The V call is TRBV7-9, the J call TRBJ2-7; 9 bases align to TRBD2. The germline V gene has CDR1 SEHNR and CDR2 FQNEAQ (reference sequence). With 3 bases clipped from V and 8 bases from J, the junction kept 11 bases outside the gene matches. The CDR3 length is 15 residues. CDR3 residues: CASSLSRAGGPQQYF. The CDR3 nucleotides are TGTGCCAGCAGCTTGTCCCGGGCGGGGGGGCCTCAGCAGTACTTC.

This chain links TRBV7-9 with TRBJ2-2; D uncertain. The V gene lost 3 bases and the J gene lost 4 bases, with 12 bases spanning the gap. CDR3 length: 15 amino acids. Germline CDR1 is SEHNR and CDR2 is FQNEAQ (reference sequence). DNA of the CDR3: TGTGCCAGCAGCTTCTGGGCCAGCAGCACCGGGGAGCTGTTTTTT. This translates into CASSFWASSTGELFF.

This chain links TRBV9 with TRBJ2-5; 13 positions match TRBD2. Germline V gene data show CDR1 as SGDLS and CDR2 as YYNGEE. This CDR3 is built from 16 residues. After removal of 2 bases from V and 5 bases from J, the junction contained 6 bases not matched to a gene. The CDR3 spells CASSVGTSGVGETQYF. CDR3 bases: TGTGCCAGCAGCGTCGGGACTAGCGGGGTGGGTGAGACCCAGTACTTC.

The V gene is TRBV28, the J gene TRBJ2-3; no definite D call. Trimming shortened V by 4 bases and J by 1 base, and 9 bases separated the two germline ends. This CDR3 contains 14 residues. Germline CDR1 and CDR2: MDHEN and SYDVKM. The CDR3 region is CASSSPRGTDTQYF. The CDR3 DNA reads TGTGCCAGCAGTTCCCCTAGAGGCACAGATACGCAGTATTTT.

The genes are TRBV5-1 and TRBJ1-1; D is perhaps TRBD1 (5 bases). Per germline, CDR1 SGHRS and CDR2 YFSETQ. V shed 1 base and J shed 5 bases, with 15 bases lying between them. This CDR3 spans 15 amino acids. The CDR3 bases are TGCGCCAGCAGCTTGACGCGGGGCTGGGGAACTGAAGCTTTCTTT. This encodes CASSLTRGWGTEAFF.

J is TRBJ2-1 and V is TRBV5-1; D possibly corresponds to TRBD2 (6 bases). CDR1 SGHRS and CDR2 YFSETQ come from the germline V gene. This CDR3 region has 15 residues. V was pared by 6 bases and J by 5 bases, with 18 bases between. This CDR3 is CASNLGGFGDNEQFF. In DNA form, the CDR3 reads TGCGCCAGCAACCTGGGGGGTTTTGGGGACAATGAGCAGTTCTTC. Filled out from reference TRBV5-1 and TRBJ2-1, the complete variable domain reads KAGVTQTPRYLIKTRGQQVTLSCSPISGHRSVSWYQQTPGQGLQFLFEYFSETQRNKGNFPGRFSGRQFSNSRSEMNVSTLELGDSALYLCASNLGGFGDNEQFFGPGTRLTVL.

This rearrangement joins TRBV19 to TRBJ1-4; D remains unclear. Germline V CDR1 and CDR2: LNHDA, SQIVND (reference sequence). The V and J ends lost 2 bases and 7 bases respectively, with 8 bases between them. The CDR3 is 13 amino acids. The DNA of the CDR3 is TGTGCCAGTAGTATAAGGGTCGGTGAAAAACTGTTTTTT. This codes for CASSIRVGEKLFF.

Written as DNA, the CDR3 is TGTGCCAGCAGCCCCGTGAGCAGTGCAACTAATGAAAAACTGTTTTTT. Translation: CASSPVSSATNEKLFF. The chain joins TRBV28 to TRBJ1-4; D uncertain. Germline V gene lookup returns CDR1 MDHEN and CDR2 SYDVKM. V was clipped by 6 bases and J by 0 bases, with 14 bases between them. The CDR3 length is 16 residues.